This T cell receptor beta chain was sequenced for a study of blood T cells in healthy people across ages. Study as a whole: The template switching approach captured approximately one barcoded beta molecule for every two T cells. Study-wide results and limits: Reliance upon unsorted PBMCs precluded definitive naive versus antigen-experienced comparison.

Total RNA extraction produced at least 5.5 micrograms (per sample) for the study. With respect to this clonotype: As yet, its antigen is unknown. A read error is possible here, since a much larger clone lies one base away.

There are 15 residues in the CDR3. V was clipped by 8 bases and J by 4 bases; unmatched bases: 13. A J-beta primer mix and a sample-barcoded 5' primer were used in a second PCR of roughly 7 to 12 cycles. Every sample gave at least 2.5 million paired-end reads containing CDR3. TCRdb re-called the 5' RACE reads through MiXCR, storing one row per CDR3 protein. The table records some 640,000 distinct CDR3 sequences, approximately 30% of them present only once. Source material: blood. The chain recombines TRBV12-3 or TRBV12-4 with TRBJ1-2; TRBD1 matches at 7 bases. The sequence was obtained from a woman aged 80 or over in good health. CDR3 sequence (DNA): TGTGCCAGCTCACGCGGACAGGATACTCCCTATGGCTACACCTTC. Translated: CASSRGQDTPYGYTF.